This TCR beta chain comes out of a study of blood T cell repertoires in COVID-19. This CDR3 comprises 12 residues. Germline V lookup: CDR1 LGHDT, CDR2 YNNKEL (reference sequence). The V gene lost 0 bases and the J gene lost 3 bases, with 3 bases spanning the gap. Assay: immunoSEQ multiplex PCR; the TCRdb copy retains only in-frame clones and omits some. Among 120,000 to 150,000 clones listed, about 87% were seen once. The receptor was isolated from a man in his forties or fifties in a cohort exposed to, infected with or recovered from COVID-19 (not recorded which). The sequenced material came from PBMCs or T cells enriched from blood (not recorded which). This chain connects TRBV3-1 (or the pseudogene TRBV3-2) to TRBJ2-7; D uncertain. CDR3 residues: CASSQDSYEQYF. CDR3 coding DNA: TGTGCCAGCAGCCAAGATAGCTACGAGCAGTACTTC.